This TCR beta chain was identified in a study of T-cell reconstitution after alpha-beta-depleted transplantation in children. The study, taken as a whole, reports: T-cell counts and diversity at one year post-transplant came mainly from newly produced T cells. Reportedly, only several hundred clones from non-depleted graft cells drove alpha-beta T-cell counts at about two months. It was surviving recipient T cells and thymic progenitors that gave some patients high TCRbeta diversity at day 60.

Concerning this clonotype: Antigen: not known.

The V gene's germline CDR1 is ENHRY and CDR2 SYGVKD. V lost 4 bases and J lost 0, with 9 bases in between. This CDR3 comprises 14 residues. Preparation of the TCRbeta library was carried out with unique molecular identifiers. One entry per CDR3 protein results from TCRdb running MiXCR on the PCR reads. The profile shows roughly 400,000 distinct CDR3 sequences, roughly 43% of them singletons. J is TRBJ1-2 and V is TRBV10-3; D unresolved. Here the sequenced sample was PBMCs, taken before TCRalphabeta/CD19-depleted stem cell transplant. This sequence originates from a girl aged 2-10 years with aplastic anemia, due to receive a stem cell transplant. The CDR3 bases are TGTGCCATCAGTGGTGAGGCCTCTAACTATGGCTACACCTTC. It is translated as CAISGEASNYGYTF.